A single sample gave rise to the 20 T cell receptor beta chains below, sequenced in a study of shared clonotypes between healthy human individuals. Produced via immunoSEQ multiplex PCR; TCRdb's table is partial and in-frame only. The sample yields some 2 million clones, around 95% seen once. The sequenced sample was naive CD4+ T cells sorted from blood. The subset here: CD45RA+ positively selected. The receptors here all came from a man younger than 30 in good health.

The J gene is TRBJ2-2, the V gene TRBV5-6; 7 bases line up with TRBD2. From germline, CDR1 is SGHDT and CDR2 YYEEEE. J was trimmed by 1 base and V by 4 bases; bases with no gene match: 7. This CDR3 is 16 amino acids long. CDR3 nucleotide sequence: TGTGCCAGCAGCCTGCTTCTAGCGGAGAACACCGGGGAGCTGTTTTTT. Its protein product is CASSLLLAENTGELFF.

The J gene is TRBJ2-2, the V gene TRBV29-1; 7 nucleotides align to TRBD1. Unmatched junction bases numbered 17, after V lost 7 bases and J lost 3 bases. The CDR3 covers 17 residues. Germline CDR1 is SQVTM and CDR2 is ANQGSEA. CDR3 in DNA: TGCAGCGCTATAAGCCGAGACAGGGCCCCGGACACCGGGGAGCTGTTTTTT. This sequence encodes CSAISRDRAPDTGELFF.

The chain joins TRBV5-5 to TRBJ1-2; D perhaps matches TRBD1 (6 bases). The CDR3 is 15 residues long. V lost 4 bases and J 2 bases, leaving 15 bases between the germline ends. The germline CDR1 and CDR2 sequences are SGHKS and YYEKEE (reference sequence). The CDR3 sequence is CASSPWDTANYGYTF. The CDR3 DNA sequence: TGTGCCAGCAGCCCCTGGGACACCGCAAACTATGGCTACACCTTC.

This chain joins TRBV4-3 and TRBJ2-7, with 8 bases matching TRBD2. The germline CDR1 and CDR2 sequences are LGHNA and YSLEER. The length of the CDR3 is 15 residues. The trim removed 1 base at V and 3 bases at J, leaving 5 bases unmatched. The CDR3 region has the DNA TGCGCCAGCAGCCAAGGACTAGCGAGATTCTACGAGCAGTACTTC. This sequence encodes CASSQGLARFYEQYF.

The CDR3 loop is CASSLAPGQISGANVLTF. The CDR3 coding sequence is TGTGCCAGCAGCTTGGCCCCGGGACAGATCTCTGGGGCCAACGTCCTGACTTTC. The chain carries TRBV5-4 and TRBJ2-6; 7 bases map to TRBD1. CDR1 SGHNT and CDR2 YYREEE come from the germline V gene (reference sequence). V dropped 0 bases and J dropped 0; count of bases not matched to a gene: 6. CDR3 size: 18 residues.

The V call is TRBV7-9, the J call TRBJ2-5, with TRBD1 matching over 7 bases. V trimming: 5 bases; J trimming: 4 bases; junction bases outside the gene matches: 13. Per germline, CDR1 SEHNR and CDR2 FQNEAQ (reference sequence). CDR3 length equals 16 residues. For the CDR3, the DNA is TGTGCCAGCAGCCCCGGGAATTCAGGGGGACGAGAGACCCAGTACTTC. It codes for CASSPGNSGGRETQYF.

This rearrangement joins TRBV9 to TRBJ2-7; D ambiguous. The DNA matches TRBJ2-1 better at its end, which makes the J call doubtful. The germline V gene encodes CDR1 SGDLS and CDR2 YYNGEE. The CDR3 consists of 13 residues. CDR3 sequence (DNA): TGTGCCAGCAGCGTAGACAGAAACAATGAGCAGTTCTTC. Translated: CASSVDRNNEQFF.

The CDR3 loop reads CASTRDRYYGYTF. The CDR3 DNA reads TGTGCCAGTACCAGGGACAGGTACTATGGCTACACCTTC. The rearrangement uses TRBV19 and TRBJ1-2; 8 bases match TRBD1. The V gene's germline CDR1 is LNHDA and CDR2 SQIVND (reference sequence). The CDR3 is 13 residues long. Trimming took 7 bases from V and 3 from J; bases not matched to a gene: 4.

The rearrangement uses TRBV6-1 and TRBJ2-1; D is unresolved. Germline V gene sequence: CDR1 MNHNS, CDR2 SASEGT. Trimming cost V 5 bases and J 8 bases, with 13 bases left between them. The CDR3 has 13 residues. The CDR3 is CASSPTPRDEQFF. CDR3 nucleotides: TGTGCCAGCAGTCCAACCCCAAGGGATGAGCAGTTCTTC.

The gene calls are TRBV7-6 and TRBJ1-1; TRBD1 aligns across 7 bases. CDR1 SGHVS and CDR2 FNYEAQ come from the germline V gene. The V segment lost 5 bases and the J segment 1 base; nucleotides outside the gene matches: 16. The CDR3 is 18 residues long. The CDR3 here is CASSLIINRDSENTEAFF. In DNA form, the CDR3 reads TGTGCCAGCAGCCTTATTATTAACCGGGACAGTGAGAACACTGAAGCTTTCTTT. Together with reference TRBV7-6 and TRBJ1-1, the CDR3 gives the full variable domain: GAGVSQSPRYKVTKRGQDVALRCDPISGHVSLYWYRQALGQGPEFLTYFNYEAQQDKSGLPNDRFSAERPEGSISTLTIQRTEQRDSAMYRCASSLIINRDSENTEAFFGQGTRLTVV.

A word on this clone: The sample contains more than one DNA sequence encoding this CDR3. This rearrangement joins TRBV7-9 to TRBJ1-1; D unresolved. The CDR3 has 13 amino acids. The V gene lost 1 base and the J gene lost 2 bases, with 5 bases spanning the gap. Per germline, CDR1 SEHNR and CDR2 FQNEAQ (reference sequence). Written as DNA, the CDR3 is TGTGCCAGCAGCTTAGATTCTAACACTGAAGCTTTCTTT. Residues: CASSLDSNTEAFF.

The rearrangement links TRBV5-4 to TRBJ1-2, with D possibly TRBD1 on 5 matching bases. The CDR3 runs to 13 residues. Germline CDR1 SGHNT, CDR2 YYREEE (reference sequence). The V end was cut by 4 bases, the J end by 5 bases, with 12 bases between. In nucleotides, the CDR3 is TGTGCCAGCAGCCCTGGGGGGGGATATGGCTACACCTTC. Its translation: CASSPGGGYGYTF.

The CDR3 DNA is TGTGCCAGCAGAAGACAGGCGGATAGCAATCAGCCCCAGCATTTT. Translation gives CASRRQADSNQPQHF. J is TRBJ1-5 and V is TRBV2; TRBD1 is a possible D gene (6 bases). The V end was cut by 6 bases, the J end by 0 bases, with 12 bases between. This CDR3 is 15 amino acids long. CDR1 and CDR2 (germline): SNHLY, FYNNEI.

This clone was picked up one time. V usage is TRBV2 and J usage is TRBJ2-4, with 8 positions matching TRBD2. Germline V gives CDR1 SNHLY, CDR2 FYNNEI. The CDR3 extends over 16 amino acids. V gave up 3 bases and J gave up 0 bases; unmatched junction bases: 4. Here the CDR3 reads CASSDTSGVAKNIQYF. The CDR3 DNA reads TGTGCCAGCAGTGACACTAGCGGCGTAGCCAAAAACATTCAGTACTTC.

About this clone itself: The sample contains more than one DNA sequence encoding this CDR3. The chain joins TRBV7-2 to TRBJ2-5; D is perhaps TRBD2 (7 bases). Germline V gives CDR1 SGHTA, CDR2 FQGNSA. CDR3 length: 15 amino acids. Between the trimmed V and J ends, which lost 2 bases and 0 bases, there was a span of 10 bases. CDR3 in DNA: TGTGCCAGCAGCTTAAGGGGGAGGGACCAAGAGACCCAGTACTTC. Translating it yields CASSLRGRDQETQYF.

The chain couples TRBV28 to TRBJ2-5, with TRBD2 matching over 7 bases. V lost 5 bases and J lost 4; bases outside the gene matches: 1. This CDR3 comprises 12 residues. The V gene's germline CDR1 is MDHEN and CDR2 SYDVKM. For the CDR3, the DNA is TGTGCCAGCAGTGGGGAGGGAGAGACCCAGTACTTC. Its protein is CASSGEGETQYF.

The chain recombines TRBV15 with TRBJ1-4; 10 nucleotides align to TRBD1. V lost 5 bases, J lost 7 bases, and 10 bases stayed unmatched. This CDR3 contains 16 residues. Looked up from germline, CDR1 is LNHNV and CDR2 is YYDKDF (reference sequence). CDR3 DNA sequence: TGTGCCACCAGCGGTAGACAGGGGGCGCGATCTGAAAAACTGTTTTTT. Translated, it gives CATSGRQGARSEKLFF.

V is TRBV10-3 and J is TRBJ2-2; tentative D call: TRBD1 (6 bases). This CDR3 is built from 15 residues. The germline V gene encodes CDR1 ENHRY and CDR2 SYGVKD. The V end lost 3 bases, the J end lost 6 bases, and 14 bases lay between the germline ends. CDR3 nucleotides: TGTGCCATCAGTGATCGGGACACAGGGTCCGGGGAGCTGTTTTTT. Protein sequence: CAISDRDTGSGELFF.

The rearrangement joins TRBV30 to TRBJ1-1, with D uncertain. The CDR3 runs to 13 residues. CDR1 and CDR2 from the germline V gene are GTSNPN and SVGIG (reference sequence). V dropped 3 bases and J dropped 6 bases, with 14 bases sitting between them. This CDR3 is CAWSGRVGSEAFF. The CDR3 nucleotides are TGTGCCTGGAGCGGCCGAGTAGGATCTGAAGCTTTCTTT.

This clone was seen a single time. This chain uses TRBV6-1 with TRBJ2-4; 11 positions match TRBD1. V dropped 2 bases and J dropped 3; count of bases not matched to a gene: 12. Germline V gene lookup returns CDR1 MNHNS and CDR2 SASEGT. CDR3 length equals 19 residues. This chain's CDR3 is CASSEKGQGGALGKNIQYF. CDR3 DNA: TGTGCCAGCAGTGAAAAGGGACAGGGGGGAGCCTTAGGCAAAAACATTCAGTACTTC.